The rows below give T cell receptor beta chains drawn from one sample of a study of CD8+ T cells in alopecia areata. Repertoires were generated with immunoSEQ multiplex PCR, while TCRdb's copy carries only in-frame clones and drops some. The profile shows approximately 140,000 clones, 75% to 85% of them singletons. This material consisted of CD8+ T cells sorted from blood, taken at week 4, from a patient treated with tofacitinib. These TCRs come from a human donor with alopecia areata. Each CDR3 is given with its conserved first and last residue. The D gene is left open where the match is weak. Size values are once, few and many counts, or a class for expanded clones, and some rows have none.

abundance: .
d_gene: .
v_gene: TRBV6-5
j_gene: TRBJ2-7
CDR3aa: CASSYSGEPYEQYF
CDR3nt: TGTGCCAGCAGTTACTCGGGGGAGCCCTACGAGCAGTACTTC

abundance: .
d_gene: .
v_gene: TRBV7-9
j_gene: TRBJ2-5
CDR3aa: CASSLGTNQETQYF
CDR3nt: TGTGCCAGCAGCTTAGGGACAAACCAAGAGACCCAGTACTTC

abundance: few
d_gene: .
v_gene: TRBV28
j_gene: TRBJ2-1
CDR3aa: CASRKDRYNEQFF
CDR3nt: TGTGCCAGCAGGAAGGACCGGTACAATGAGCAGTTCTTC

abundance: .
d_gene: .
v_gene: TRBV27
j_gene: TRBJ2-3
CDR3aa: CASSLAGAGDTQYF
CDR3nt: TGTGCCAGCAGTTTAGCGGGGGCCGGGGATACGCAGTATTTT

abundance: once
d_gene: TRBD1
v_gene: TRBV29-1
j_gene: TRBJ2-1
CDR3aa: CSVEDSGTGWDEQFF
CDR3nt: TGCAGCGTTGAAGATTCAGGGACAGGGTGGGATGAGCAGTTCTTC

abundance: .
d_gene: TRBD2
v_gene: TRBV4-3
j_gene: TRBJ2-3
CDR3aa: CASSQDGLAGGLTDTQYF
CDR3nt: TGCGCCAGCAGCCAAGATGGGCTAGCGGGGGGCCTCACAGATACGCAGTATTTT

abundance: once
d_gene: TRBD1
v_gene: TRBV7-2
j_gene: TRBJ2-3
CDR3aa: CASSLGVWTGLTDTQYF
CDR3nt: TGTGCCAGCAGCTTAGGGGTCTGGACAGGCCTCACAGATACGCAGTATTTT

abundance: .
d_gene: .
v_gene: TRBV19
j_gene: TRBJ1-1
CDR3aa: CASSPGGTEAFF
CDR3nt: TGTGCCAGTAGCCCGGGGGGAACTGAAGCTTTCTTT

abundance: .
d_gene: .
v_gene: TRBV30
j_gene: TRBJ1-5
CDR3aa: CAWSGGSRSNQPQHF
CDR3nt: TGTGCCTGGAGTGGCGGAAGTAGGAGCAATCAGCCCCAGCATTTT

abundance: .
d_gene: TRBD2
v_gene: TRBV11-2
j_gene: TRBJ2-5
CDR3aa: CASSSGGDQETQYF
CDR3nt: TGTGCCAGCAGCTCCGGGGGGGACCAAGAGACCCAGTACTTC

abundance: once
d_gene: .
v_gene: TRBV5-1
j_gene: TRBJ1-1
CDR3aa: CASSEGMGNTEAFF
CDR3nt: TGCGCCAGCAGCGAGGGTATGGGGAACACTGAAGCTTTCTTT

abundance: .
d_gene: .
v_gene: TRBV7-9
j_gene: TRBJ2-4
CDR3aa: CASSGTGDPGNIQYF
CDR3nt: TGTGCCAGCAGCGGGACGGGGGATCCTGGAAACATTCAGTACTTC

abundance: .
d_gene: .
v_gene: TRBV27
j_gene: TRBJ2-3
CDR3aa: CASCPKSEEYTDTQYF
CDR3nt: TGTGCCAGCTGCCCTAAATCCGAAGAATACACAGATACGCAGTATTTT

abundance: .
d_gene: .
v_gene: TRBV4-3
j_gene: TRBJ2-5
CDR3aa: CASSQDARYQETQYF
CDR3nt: TGCGCCAGCAGCCAAGATGCCCGGTACCAAGAGACCCAGTACTTC

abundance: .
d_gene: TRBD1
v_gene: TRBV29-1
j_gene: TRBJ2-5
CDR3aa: CSVERQGGWETQYF
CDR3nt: TGCAGCGTTGAAAGACAGGGGGGATGGGAGACCCAGTACTTC

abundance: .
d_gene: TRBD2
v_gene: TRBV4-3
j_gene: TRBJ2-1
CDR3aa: CASTAGSGGAYEQFF
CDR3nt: TGCGCCAGCACAGCAGGTAGCGGGGGGGCTTATGAGCAGTTCTTC

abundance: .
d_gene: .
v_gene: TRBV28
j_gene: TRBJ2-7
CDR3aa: CASRKGLGSSYEQYF
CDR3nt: TGTGCCAGCCGGAAGGGGTTAGGCAGCTCCTACGAGCAGTACTTC

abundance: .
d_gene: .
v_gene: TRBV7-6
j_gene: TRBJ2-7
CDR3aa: CASSLASGPYEQYF
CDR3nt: TGTGCCAGCAGCTTAGCGTCGGGGCCCTACGAGCAGTACTTC

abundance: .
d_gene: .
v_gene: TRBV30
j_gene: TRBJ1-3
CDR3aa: CAWSEGFGNTIYF
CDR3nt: TGTGCCTGGAGTGAAGGGTTTGGAAACACCATATATTTT

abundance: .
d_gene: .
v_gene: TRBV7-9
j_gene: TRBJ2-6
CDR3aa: CASSSANDNVLTF
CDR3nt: TGTGCCAGCAGCTCTGCAAATGACAACGTCCTGACTTTC

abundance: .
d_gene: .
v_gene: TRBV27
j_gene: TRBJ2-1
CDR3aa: CASSLLAGEQFF
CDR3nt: TGTGCCAGCAGTTTATTGGCGGGTGAGCAGTTCTTC

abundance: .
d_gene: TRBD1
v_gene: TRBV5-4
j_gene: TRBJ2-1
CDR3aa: CASSADRRDEQFF
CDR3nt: TGTGCCAGCAGCGCGGACAGGCGCGATGAGCAGTTCTTC

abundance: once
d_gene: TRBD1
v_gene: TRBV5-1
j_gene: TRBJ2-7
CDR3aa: CASSDRDNAYEQYF
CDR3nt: TGCGCCAGCAGCGACAGGGACAACGCCTACGAGCAGTACTTC

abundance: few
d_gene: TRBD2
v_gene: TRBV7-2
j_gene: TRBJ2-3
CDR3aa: CASSPRVPSGGRTDTQYF
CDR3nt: TGTGCCAGCAGCCCGAGGGTCCCTAGCGGGGGCCGCACAGATACGCAGTATTTT

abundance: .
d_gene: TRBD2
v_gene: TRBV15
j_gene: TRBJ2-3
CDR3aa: CATSRDGLAGDSTDTQYF
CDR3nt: TGTGCCACCAGCAGAGACGGACTAGCGGGAGATAGCACAGATACGCAGTATTTT

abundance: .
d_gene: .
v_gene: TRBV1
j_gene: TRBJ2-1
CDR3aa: CTSSQALPSSGTANEQFF
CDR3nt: TGCACCAGCAGCCAAGCTCTTCCCTCTTCCGGGACTGCCAATGAGCAGTTCTTC

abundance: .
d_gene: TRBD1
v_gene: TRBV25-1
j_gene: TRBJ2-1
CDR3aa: CASSAGQGFSSYNEQFF
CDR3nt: TGTGCCAGCAGTGCCGGACAGGGGTTTAGCTCCTACAATGAGCAGTTCTTC

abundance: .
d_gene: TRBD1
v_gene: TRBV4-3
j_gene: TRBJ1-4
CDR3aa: CASSQDAGQGLGEKLFF
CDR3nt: TGCGCCAGCAGCCAAGATGCGGGACAGGGCCTAGGGGAAAAACTGTTTTTT

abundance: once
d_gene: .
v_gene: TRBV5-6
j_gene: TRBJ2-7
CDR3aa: CASSLGMSSYEQYF
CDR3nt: TGTGCCAGCAGCTTGGGCATGAGCTCCTACGAGCAGTACTTC

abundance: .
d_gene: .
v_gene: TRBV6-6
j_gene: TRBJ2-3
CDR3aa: CASSYTPSTDTQYF
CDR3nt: TGTGCCAGCAGTTACACACCTAGCACAGATACGCAGTATTTT

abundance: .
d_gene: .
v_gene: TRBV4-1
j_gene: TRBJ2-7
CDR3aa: CASSRIKTEADEQYF
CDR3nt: TGCGCCAGCAGCCGTATAAAGACAGAGGCAGACGAGCAGTACTTC

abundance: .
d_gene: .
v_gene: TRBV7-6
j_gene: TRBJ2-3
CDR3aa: CASSPNRDTDTQYF
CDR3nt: TGTGCCAGCAGCCCTAACCGAGACACAGATACGCAGTATTTT

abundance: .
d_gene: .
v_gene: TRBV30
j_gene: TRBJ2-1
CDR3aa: CAWSGGNEQFF
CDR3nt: TGTGCCTGGAGTGGGGGTAATGAGCAGTTCTTC

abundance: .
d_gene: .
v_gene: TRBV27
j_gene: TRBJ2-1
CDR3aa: CASSSRDFYNEQFF
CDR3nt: TGTGCCAGCAGTTCCCGGGACTTTTACAATGAGCAGTTCTTC

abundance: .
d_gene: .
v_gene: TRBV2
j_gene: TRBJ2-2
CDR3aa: CASSRAGNTGELFF
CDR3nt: TGTGCCAGCAGCAGGGCAGGGAACACCGGGGAGCTGTTTTTT

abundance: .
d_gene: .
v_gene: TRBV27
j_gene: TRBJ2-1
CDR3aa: CASSPETRTYNEQFF
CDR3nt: TGTGCCAGCAGTCCCGAGACTAGGACCTACAATGAGCAGTTCTTC

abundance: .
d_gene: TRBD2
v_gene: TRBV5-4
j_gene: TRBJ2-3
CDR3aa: CASTPHGRGGTDTQYF
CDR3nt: TGTGCCAGCACCCCTCATGGGCGGGGGGGCACAGATACGCAGTATTTT

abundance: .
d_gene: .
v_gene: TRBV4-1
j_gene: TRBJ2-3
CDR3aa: CASSPMDYATDTQYF
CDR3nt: TGCGCCAGCAGCCCGATGGACTATGCGACAGATACGCAGTATTTT

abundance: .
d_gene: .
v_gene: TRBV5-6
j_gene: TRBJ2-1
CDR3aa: CASSLGQAYNEQFF
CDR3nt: TGTGCCAGCAGCTTGGGACAGGCCTACAATGAGCAGTTCTTC

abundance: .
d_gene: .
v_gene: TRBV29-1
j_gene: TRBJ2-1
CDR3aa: CSVPILQEQFF
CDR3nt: TGCAGCGTTCCTATCCTTCAGGAGCAGTTCTTC

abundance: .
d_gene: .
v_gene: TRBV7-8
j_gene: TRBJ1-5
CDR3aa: CASSLRVTDLGSDQPQHF
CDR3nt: TGTGCCAGCAGCTTAAGAGTGACAGACCTCGGCAGCGATCAGCCCCAGCATTTT

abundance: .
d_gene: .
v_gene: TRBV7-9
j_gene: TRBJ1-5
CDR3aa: CASSSQGGKPQHF
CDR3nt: TGTGCCAGCAGCTCCCAGGGCGGGAAGCCCCAGCATTTT

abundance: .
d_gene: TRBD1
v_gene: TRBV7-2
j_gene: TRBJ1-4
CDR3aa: CASSRTGWTGEKLFF
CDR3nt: TGTGCCAGCAGCCGGACAGGATGGACGGGTGAAAAACTGTTTTTT

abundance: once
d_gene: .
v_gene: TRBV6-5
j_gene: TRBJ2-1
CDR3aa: CASSYRAHGLSEQFF
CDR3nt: TGTGCCAGCAGTTACCGGGCCCACGGGCTGAGTGAGCAGTTCTTC

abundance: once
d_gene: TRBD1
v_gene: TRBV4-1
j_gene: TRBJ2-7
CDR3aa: CASSQTGGYEQYF
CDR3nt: TGCGCCAGCAGCCAAACAGGGGGGTACGAGCAGTACTTC

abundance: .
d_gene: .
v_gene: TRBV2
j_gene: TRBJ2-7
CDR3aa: CASSEALGEQYF
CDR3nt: TGTGCCAGCAGTGAAGCGCTAGGAGAGCAGTACTTC

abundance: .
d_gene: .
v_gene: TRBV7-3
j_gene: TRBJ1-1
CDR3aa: CASSLNGGGTEAFF
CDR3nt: TGTGCCAGCAGCTTAAACGGGGGCGGCACTGAAGCTTTCTTT

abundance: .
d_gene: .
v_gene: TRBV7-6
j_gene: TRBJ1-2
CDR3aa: CASSLSGRGGYTF
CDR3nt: TGTGCCAGCAGCTTATCGGGGAGGGGTGGCTACACCTTC

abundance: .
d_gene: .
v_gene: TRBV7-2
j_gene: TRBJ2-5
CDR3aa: CASRQGITPYQETQYF
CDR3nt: TGTGCCAGCAGACAGGGAATCACCCCGTACCAAGAGACCCAGTACTTC

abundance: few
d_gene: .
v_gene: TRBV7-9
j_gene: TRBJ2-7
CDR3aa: CASSWGLNEQYF
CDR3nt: TGTGCCAGCAGCTGGGGCTTAAACGAGCAGTACTTC

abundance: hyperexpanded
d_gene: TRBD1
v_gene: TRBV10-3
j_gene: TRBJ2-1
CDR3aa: CAISPGTGFDEQFF
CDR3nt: TGTGCCATCAGCCCCGGGACAGGGTTTGATGAGCAGTTCTTC

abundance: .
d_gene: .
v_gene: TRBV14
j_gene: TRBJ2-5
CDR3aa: CASSQEGYSQETQYF
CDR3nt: TGTGCCAGCAGCCAAGAGGGGTACTCCCAAGAGACCCAGTACTTC

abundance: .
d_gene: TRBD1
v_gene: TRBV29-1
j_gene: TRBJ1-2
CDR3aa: CSVDPGGNNYGYTF
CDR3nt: TGCAGCGTTGACCCAGGGGGCAATAACTATGGCTACACCTTC

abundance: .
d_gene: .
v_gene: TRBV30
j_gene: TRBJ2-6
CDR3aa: CAWVSQRQSRANVLTF
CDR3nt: TGTGCCTGGGTGTCGCAGCGTCAAAGTCGGGCCAACGTCCTGACTTTC

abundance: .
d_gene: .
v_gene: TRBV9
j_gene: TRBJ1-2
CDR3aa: CASSVAGGPANYGYTF
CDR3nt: TGTGCCAGCAGCGTAGCCGGAGGGCCAGCCAACTATGGCTACACCTTC

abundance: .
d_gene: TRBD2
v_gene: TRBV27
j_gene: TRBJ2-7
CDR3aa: CASSMGLAVSYEQYF
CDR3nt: TGTGCCAGCAGTATGGGACTAGCGGTTTCCTACGAGCAGTACTTC

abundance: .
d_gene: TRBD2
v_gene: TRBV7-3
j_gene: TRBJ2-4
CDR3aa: CASSLSGVGQNIQYF
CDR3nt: TGTGCCAGCAGCCTGAGCGGGGTTGGGCAAAACATTCAGTACTTC